The present T cell receptor beta chain was sequenced within a study of OX40 agonist ivuxolimab in advanced cancers. The germline V and J ends were trimmed by 3 bases and 3 bases, with 11 bases remaining between them. Germline values: CDR1 MDHEN, CDR2 SYDVKM. CDR3 length: 14 residues. Generated by immunoSEQ multiplex PCR, the TCRdb table keeps only in-frame clones and is missing some. The data show 25,000 to 35,000 clones, roughly 90% seen once. The sequence was obtained from an adult with an advanced solid tumor such as melanoma, head and neck, liver or kidney cancer. This chain links TRBV28 with TRBJ1-2; D not certain. This material consisted of CD4+ or CD8+ T cells sorted from blood, taken in a trial of the OX40 agonist ivuxolimab. The CDR3 loop is CASSFRLQDYGYTF. CDR3 DNA sequence: TGTGCCAGCAGTTTTCGTCTGCAGGACTATGGCTACACCTTC.